Listed below are T cell receptor beta chains from one sample, sequenced in a study of PD-L1 blockade in urothelial cancer. Measured with immunoSEQ multiplex PCR; TCRdb has only the in-frame clones, and not every one. Of 35,000 to 50,000 clones listed, about four fifths are singletons. This specimen consisted of PBMCs, obtained around atezolizumab (anti-PD-L1) treatment. The receptors shown here come from a man aged 55 to 70 with urothelial cancer. Each CDR3 is given with its conserved first and last residue. D genes are given only for firm matches. Clone size appears in some rows only: once, few, many, or a class for an expanded clone.

clone_size,cdr3_length,v_call,d_call,j_call,cdr3_aa,cdr3_nt
.,15,TRBV6-4,TRBD2,TRBJ2-1,CASSARLASYNEQFF,TGTGCCAGCAGTGCTAGACTAGCCTCCTACAATGAGCAGTTCTTC
once,14,TRBV6-6,TRBD1,TRBJ1-5,CASSRGQGSQPQHF,TGTGCCAGCAGCAGGGGACAGGGAAGTCAGCCCCAGCATTTT
.,18,TRBV5-7,TRBD1,TRBJ1-5,CASSLAVSNRGEGQPQHF,TGTGCCAGCAGCTTGGCCGTCTCGAACAGGGGGGAGGGGCAGCCCCAGCATTTT
.,14,TRBV5-1,.,TRBJ2-1,CASSLNAVHNEQFF,TGCGCCAGCAGCTTGAACGCGGTTCACAATGAGCAGTTCTTC
.,13,TRBV18,.,TRBJ2-5,CASSPELQETQYF,TGTGCCAGCTCACCGGAACTACAAGAGACCCAGTACTTC
.,14,TRBV6-1,TRBD1,TRBJ1-1,CASSSTGTVDKAFF,TGTGCCAGCAGTTCCACCGGGACAGTCGATAAAGCTTTCTTT
.,14,TRBV9,TRBD1,TRBJ2-7,CASSMTGGTGEQYF,TGTGCCAGCAGCATGACAGGGGGCACGGGGGAGCAGTACTTC
.,17,TRBV23-1,.,TRBJ2-2,CASSQYSRAPNTGELFF,TGCGCCAGCAGTCAATACTCGCGGGCCCCGAACACCGGGGAGCTGTTTTTT
.,15,TRBV27,.,TRBJ1-6,CASSLSVRGNSPLHF,TGTGCCAGCAGTTTATCAGTCCGCGGGAATTCACCCCTCCACTTT
.,15,TRBV4-1,TRBD2,TRBJ2-3,CASSQSGTSGGTQYF,TGCGCCAGCAGCCAAAGTGGGACTAGCGGGGGGACGCAGTATTTT